The next 15 T cell receptor beta chains were all read from a single sample in a study of T-cell memory formation after mild COVID-19. In TCRdb, the 5' RACE reads were re-called with MiXCR into one record per CDR3 protein. The sample lists about 200,000 distinct CDR3 sequences, around 9.1% occurring once. Sample: PBMCs or a T cell subset sorted from them (not recorded which). These receptors originate from a man between 18 and 29 years old who had mild COVID-19 (a few samples of this study predate the infection). Cell type and time point are not known.

This clonotype was counted ten times or more. The V call is TRBV5-1, the J call TRBJ2-1; the match to TRBD2 covers 9 bases. The germline CDR1 and CDR2 sequences are SGHRS and YFSETQ. This CDR3 comprises 15 residues. The V and J ends lost 2 bases and 7 bases, in that order; junction bases with no gene match: 7. The CDR3 here is CASSLYRGGANEQFF. CDR3 DNA sequence: TGCGCCAGCAGCTTATATCGCGGGGGGGCGAATGAGCAGTTCTTC.

This clonotype was seen a few times. The rearrangement uses TRBV11-2 and TRBJ2-7; no firm D call. V lost 5 bases and J lost 2, with 13 bases in between. Germline V lookup: CDR1 SGHAT, CDR2 FQNNGV. This CDR3 region has 14 residues. This CDR3 is CASSPQATTYEQYF. In DNA, the CDR3 is TGTGCCAGCAGCCCCCAGGCGACAACCTACGAGCAGTACTTC.

This clonotype appeared a few times. The chain is built from TRBV6-5 and TRBJ2-1; 9 bases are a match to TRBD1. Per the germline V gene, CDR1 is MNHEY and CDR2 is SVGAGI. V gave up 2 bases and J gave up 5 bases; unmatched junction bases: 4. CDR3 length: 15 residues. CDR3 DNA sequence: TGTGCCAGCAGTTACACGGGACAGGGTAACAATGAGCAGTTCTTC. This encodes CASSYTGQGNNEQFF.

The V and J genes are TRBV5-4 and TRBJ1-2, with 10 nucleotides matching TRBD1. V lost 3 bases, J lost 5 bases, and 22 bases stayed unmatched. This CDR3 comprises 20 residues. Germline CDR1 SGHNT, CDR2 YYREEE (reference sequence). The CDR3 sequence is CASSSPRAGQGVGDSYGYTF. DNA of the CDR3: TGTGCCAGCAGCTCCCCCCGTGCCGGACAGGGGGTCGGAGATTCATATGGCTACACCTTC.

The table lists this clonotype with a few counts. The chain is built from TRBV20-1 and TRBJ2-1; 13 bases map to TRBD2. V dropped 5 bases and J dropped 4; count of bases not matched to a gene: 11. The CDR3 totals 17 residues. The germline gives CDR1 DFQATT, CDR2 SNEGSKA (reference sequence). CDR3: CSAASPTSGGPYNEQFF. The CDR3 DNA is TGCAGTGCTGCTAGTCCGACTAGCGGGGGGCCTTACAATGAGCAGTTCTTC.

The V gene is TRBV27, the J gene TRBJ2-1, with 8 bases matching TRBD2. V shed 10 bases, J shed 15 bases, and the junction held 14 bases outside the gene matches. Germline lookup yields CDR1 MNHEY and CDR2 SMNVEV (reference sequence). This CDR3 is 12 amino acids long. The CDR3: CATGTRGGGRFF. The CDR3 nucleotides read TGTGCCACCGGGACTAGAGGGGGGGGTCGGTTCTTC.

This clonotype was found a few times. The rearrangement uses TRBV7-3 and TRBJ1-2; TRBD1 is a possible D gene (5 bases). This CDR3 comprises 14 residues. V lost 5 bases and J lost 1, with 11 bases in between. From germline, CDR1 is SGHTA and CDR2 FQGTGA. The CDR3 DNA reads as TGTGCCAGCAGCCCGGGACGGAGTAACTATGGCTACACCTTC. Protein product: CASSPGRSNYGYTF.

This clonotype turned up a few times. The chain is built from TRBV5-1 and TRBJ1-1; 7 bases line up with TRBD1. Germline V gene data show CDR1 as SGHRS and CDR2 as YFSETQ. The CDR3 is 14 amino acids. V was pared by 4 bases and J by 2 bases, with 5 bases of the junction left unmatched. CDR3 residues: CASSRGQDNTEAFF. In DNA, the CDR3 is TGCGCCAGCAGCCGCGGACAGGATAACACTGAAGCTTTCTTT.

This clonotype was counted a few times. The chain has TRBV6-5 and TRBJ1-2; D uncertain. V was trimmed by 5 bases and J by 8 bases, leaving 15 bases between them. The CDR3 is 13 residues long. Germline V gene data show CDR1 as MNHEY and CDR2 as SVGAGI. CDR3: CASSPGPEAGYTF. DNA for the CDR3: TGTGCCAGCAGTCCCGGGCCCGAGGCGGGCTACACCTTC.

The V and J genes are TRBV10-1 and TRBJ2-3, with TRBD1 as a possible D gene (5 bases). CDR1 and CDR2 (germline): WNHNN, SYGVQD (reference sequence). The V and J ends lost 0 bases and 1 base respectively, with 8 bases between them. This CDR3 spans 15 amino acids. In DNA, the CDR3 is TGCGCCAGCAGTGAGTCGATAGGGGGCACAGATACGCAGTATTTT. It yields the protein CASSESIGGTDTQYF.

The chain uses TRBV29-1 and TRBJ2-3; TRBD1 aligns across 7 bases. The CDR3 has 13 amino acids. The germline gives CDR1 SQVTM, CDR2 ANQGSEA. J lost 1 base, V lost 3 bases, and 1 base had no gene match. The CDR3 DNA follows: TGCAGCGTTGAGAGGGGGCGCACAGATACGCAGTATTTT. Translating it yields CSVERGRTDTQYF.

This clonotype showed up just a few times. V gene TRBV27 combines with J gene TRBJ2-7; weak D call: TRBD1 (6 bases). V was trimmed by 5 bases and J by 4 bases, leaving 12 bases between them. The CDR3 is made up of 13 amino acids. The V gene's germline CDR1 is MNHEY and CDR2 SMNVEV (reference sequence). CDR3 in amino acids: CASSPRTAYEQYF. CDR3 coding DNA: TGTGCCAGCAGTCCCCGGACAGCTTACGAGCAGTACTTC.

V is TRBV18 and J is TRBJ1-1; no firm D call. Germline V gives CDR1 KGHSH, CDR2 LQKENI. The length of the CDR3 is 13 residues. V was clipped by 1 base and J by 7 bases, with 10 bases between them. The CDR3 bases are TGTGCCAGCTCACCACAGGGATCGGGTGAAGCTTTCTTT. This translates into CASSPQGSGEAFF. Combining the CDR3 with reference TRBV18 and TRBJ1-1 gives the whole variable domain NAGVMQNPRHLVRRRGQEARLRCSPMKGHSHVYWYRQLPEEGLKFMVYLQKENIIDESGMPKERFSAEFPKEGPSILRIQQVVRGDSAAYFCASSPQGSGEAFFGQGTRLTVV.

CDR3 in amino acids: CASSQESTNYGYTF. The CDR3 coding sequence is TGCGCCAGCAGCCAAGAGTCAACTAACTATGGCTACACCTTC. This rearrangement joins TRBV4-3 to TRBJ1-2; D is undetermined. CDR1 is LGHNA, CDR2 YSLEER, per germline. V was clipped by 0 bases and J by 0 bases, with 5 bases between them. The CDR3 spans 14 residues.

This clonotype was seen more than once but under ten times. The chain carries TRBV20-1 and TRBJ1-3; tentative D call: TRBD1 (5 bases). CDR1 and CDR2 from the germline V gene are DFQATT and SNEGSKA (reference sequence). Trimming removed 2 bases at V and 2 bases at J, with 13 bases between. The CDR3 covers 15 residues. The CDR3 bases are TGCAGTGCTAGATCGGGGCTAGGGACTGGAAACACCATATATTTT. Residues: CSARSGLGTGNTIYF.